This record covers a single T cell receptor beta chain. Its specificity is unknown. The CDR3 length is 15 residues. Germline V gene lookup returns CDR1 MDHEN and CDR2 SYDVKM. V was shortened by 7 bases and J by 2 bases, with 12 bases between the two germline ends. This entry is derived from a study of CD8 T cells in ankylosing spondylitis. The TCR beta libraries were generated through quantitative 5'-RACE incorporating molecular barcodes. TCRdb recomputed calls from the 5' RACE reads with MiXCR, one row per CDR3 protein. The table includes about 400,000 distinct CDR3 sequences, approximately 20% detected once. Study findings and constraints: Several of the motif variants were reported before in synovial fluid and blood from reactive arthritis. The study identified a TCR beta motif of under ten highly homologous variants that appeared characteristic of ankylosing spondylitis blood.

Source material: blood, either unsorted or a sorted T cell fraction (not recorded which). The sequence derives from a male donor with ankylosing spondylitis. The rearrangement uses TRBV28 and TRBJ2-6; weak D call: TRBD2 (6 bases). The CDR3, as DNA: TGTGCCAGCACCCCGCGGAGGGCTGGGGCCAACGTCCTGACTTTC. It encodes CASTPRRAGANVLTF.